One and the same sample provided the 24 T cell receptor beta chains below, sequenced in a study of blood T cell repertoires in COVID-19. The repertoire was sequenced with immunoSEQ multiplex PCR; TCRdb's copy has only in-frame clones and lacks some. Among about 200,000 clones listed, approximately 83% were seen once. The source material was peripheral blood. These TCRs come from a man between 60 and 75 years old with acute or convalescent COVID-19.

The J gene is TRBJ2-2, the V gene TRBV28; tentatively, D is TRBD2 (6 bases). The CDR3 runs 15 residues. V dropped 8 bases and J dropped 4 bases, with 17 bases sitting between them. Germline V lookup: CDR1 MDHEN, CDR2 SYDVKM. CDR3 region: CASVRGTFGTGELFF. In DNA form, the CDR3 reads TGTGCCAGCGTACGCGGGACTTTCGGCACCGGGGAGCTGTTTTTT.

The J gene is TRBJ2-2, the V gene TRBV7-8, with 7 nucleotides matching TRBD2. V trimming: 0 bases; J trimming: 1 base; junction bases outside the gene matches: 2. The CDR3 sequence is 16 residues long. Germline CDR1 is SGHVS and CDR2 is FQNEAQ. CDR3 residues: CASSLAASGNTGELFF. The CDR3 DNA reads TGTGCCAGCAGCTTAGCGGCTAGCGGGAACACCGGGGAGCTGTTTTTT.

The chain is built from TRBV24-1 and TRBJ2-1, with 8 bases identical to TRBD2. CDR1 is KGHDR, CDR2 SFDVKD, per germline. The CDR3 is 15 residues long. V lost 3 bases and J lost 8; bases outside the gene matches: 8. The CDR3 nucleotides are TGTGCCACCAGTGATGAAAGGACTAGCCGGCATGAGCAGTTCTTC. It encodes CATSDERTSRHEQFF.

The chain is built from TRBV18 and TRBJ2-5; tentatively, D is TRBD1 (6 bases). The CDR3 is 15 amino acids. The V gene lost 0 bases and the J gene lost 4 bases, with 12 bases spanning the gap. The germline V gene has CDR1 KGHSH and CDR2 LQKENI. CDR3 region: CASSPPPQGPETQYF. CDR3 DNA: TGTGCCAGCTCACCACCCCCACAGGGACCAGAGACCCAGTACTTC.

The genes are TRBV29-1 and TRBJ2-1, with a weak D call TRBD2 (6 bases). Looked up from germline, CDR1 is SQVTM and CDR2 is ANQGSEA. This CDR3 spans 13 amino acids. V shed 1 base and J shed 9 bases, with 13 bases lying between them. The CDR3 bases are TGCAGCGTTGAAGGCCTTAGGGGAGGTGAGCAGTTCTTC. Residues: CSVEGLRGGEQFF.

This clone was seen only once. The chain uses TRBV3-1 (or the pseudogene TRBV3-2) and TRBJ2-2; D is undetermined. CDR3 length equals 16 residues. Trimming shortened V by 3 bases and J by 1 base, and 12 bases separated the two germline ends. Germline-derived CDR1 and CDR2 are LGHDT and YNNKEL (reference sequence). The CDR3 DNA reads as TGTGCCAGCAGCCAGACTCGTCTCCTGAACACCGGGGAGCTGTTTTTT. This sequence encodes CASSQTRLLNTGELFF.

The CDR3 reads CSASTGGSNYGYTF. The CDR3 coding sequence is TGCAGTGCTAGTACAGGGGGCAGTAACTATGGCTACACCTTC. The chain recombines TRBV20-1 with TRBJ1-2, with TRBD1 identical over 9 bases. The CDR3 sequence is 14 residues long. Germline assignment: CDR1 DFQATT and CDR2 SNEGSKA (reference sequence). The V segment lost 3 bases and the J segment 1 base; nucleotides outside the gene matches: 3.

V gene TRBV7-3 combines with J gene TRBJ1-1; D is unresolved. The V gene's germline CDR1 is SGHTA and CDR2 FQGTGA. The CDR3 consists of 14 residues. Trimming pared 0 bases from V and 0 bases from J, leaving 5 bases between. The DNA of the CDR3 is TGTGCCAGCAGCTTAACCGGGATGAACACTGAAGCTTTCTTT. Its protein product is CASSLTGMNTEAFF.

The genes are TRBV6-5 and TRBJ2-2; 11 bases agree with TRBD1. Germline assignment: CDR1 MNHEY and CDR2 SVGAGI. This CDR3 is 15 amino acids long. Unmatched junction bases numbered 4, after V lost 6 bases and J lost 4 bases. The CDR3 DNA follows: TGTGCCAGCAGAGGAGGGACAGGGGGCACCGGGGAGCTGTTTTTT. Residues: CASRGGTGGTGELFF.

V and J are TRBV24-1 and TRBJ2-5; 8 bases fit TRBD1. Per germline, CDR1 KGHDR and CDR2 SFDVKD. The CDR3 has 15 amino acids. Trimming at V came to 3 bases and at J to 5 bases, leaving 7 bases not matched to a gene. The CDR3 DNA is TGTGCCACCAGTGATGCCAGGGGGCTCGTCGAGACCCAGTACTTC. Translating it yields CATSDARGLVETQYF.

This chain connects TRBV18 to TRBJ2-3; 9 bases match TRBD2. Trimming cost V 3 bases and J 6 bases; bases outside gene matches: 10. This CDR3 is built from 16 residues. Germline values: CDR1 KGHSH, CDR2 LQKENI. CDR3 amino acids: CASSPVAGGPGDTQYF. The CDR3 nucleotides are TGTGCCAGCTCACCGGTCGCGGGAGGGCCGGGGGATACGCAGTATTTT.

CDR3 DNA sequence: TGCGCCAGCAGCTTGTTTAGGGGATATGAAGCTTTCTTT. This translates into CASSLFRGYEAFF. The chain couples TRBV5-1 to TRBJ1-1; perhaps TRBD1 as D (5 bases). Germline CDR1 reads SGHRS; CDR2 reads YFSETQ. The CDR3 totals 13 residues. Trimming took 1 base from V and 7 from J, leaving 11 bases between them.

J is TRBJ2-2 and V is TRBV5-1, with D possibly matching TRBD2 (5 bases). Trimming left V 1 base short and J 5 bases short, with 12 bases between. CDR1 is SGHRS and CDR2 is YFSETQ in the germline V gene. This CDR3 comprises 15 residues. CDR3 loop: CASSLFGGETGELFF. In nucleotides, the CDR3 is TGCGCCAGCAGCTTGTTTGGTGGGGAGACCGGGGAGCTGTTTTTT.

The V and J genes are TRBV28 and TRBJ2-7, with 8 bases aligning to TRBD1. J lost 2 bases, V lost 5 bases, and 17 bases had no gene match. The length of the CDR3 is 18 residues. Germline CDR1 MDHEN, CDR2 SYDVKM. The CDR3 DNA follows: TGTGCCAGCAGTAGTTTAGGCTCTAATAGGGACAGGCCCTACGAGCAGTACTTC. This translates into CASSSLGSNRDRPYEQYF.

The chain uses TRBV5-1 and TRBJ2-2; TRBD2 matches at 10 bases. Germline loops: CDR1 SGHRS, CDR2 YFSETQ. The CDR3 loop spans 17 amino acids. The junction had 5 bases not matched to a gene; V was cut back by 0 bases and J by 3 bases. The CDR3 bases are TGCGCCAGCAGCTTGGTCATTGGACTAGCGGACACCGGGGAGCTGTTTTTT. Encoded protein: CASSLVIGLADTGELFF.

The chain joins TRBV9 to TRBJ2-2; TRBD2 agrees at 8 bases. In germline, CDR1 is SGDLS, CDR2 YYNGEE. V gave up 2 bases and J gave up 6 bases; unmatched junction bases: 15. This CDR3 contains 18 residues. CDR3 amino acids: CASSVWGSGKSNAGELFF. The CDR3 DNA reads as TGTGCCAGCAGCGTCTGGGGTAGCGGGAAGTCAAACGCCGGGGAGCTGTTTTTT. The complete variable domain, with remaining parts taken from reference TRBV9 and TRBJ2-2, reads DSGVTQTPKHLITATGQRVTLRCSPRSGDLSVYWYQQSLDQGLQFLIQYYNGEERAKGNILERFSAQQFPDLHSELNLSSLELGDSALYFCASSVWGSGKSNAGELFFGEGSRLTVL.

This chain uses TRBV27 with TRBJ2-5; TRBD2 matches 16 bases. The CDR3 has 19 residues. The V gene end was trimmed by 2 bases and the J gene end by 1 base; junction bases not matched to a gene: 7. The germline CDR1 and CDR2 sequences are MNHEY and SMNVEV (reference sequence). The DNA for the CDR3 is TGTGCCAGCAGTTTAACGGGACTAGCGGGAGGGGGCCCCCAAGAGACCCAGTACTTC. This gives the protein CASSLTGLAGGGPQETQYF.

As for this clone: The junction and the germline gene differ at one end; a read error may be behind it. V and J are TRBV7-7 and TRBJ2-7; TRBD1 is a possible D gene (6 bases). There are 15 residues in the CDR3. From germline, CDR1 is SSHAT and CDR2 FNYEAQ (reference sequence). The CDR3, as DNA: TGTGCTAGCAGCTTACGGCAGGGGACCCCCTACGAGCAGTACTTC. Its protein product is CASSLRQGTPYEQYF.

The rearrangement links TRBV7-3 to TRBJ2-7; D possibly corresponds to TRBD2 (6 bases). Per germline, CDR1 SGHTA and CDR2 FQGTGA. This CDR3 spans 14 amino acids. V gave up 4 bases and J gave up 7 bases, with 17 bases separating them. The CDR3 DNA sequence: TGTGCCAGCAGCTACGGACCTAACGCGGGGGAGCAGTACTTC. Amino acids: CASSYGPNAGEQYF.

This sequence joins TRBV7-2 and TRBJ2-7, with 7 bases aligning to TRBD1. With V trimmed by 3 bases and J by 4 bases, 15 bases remained unmatched. Germline CDR1 reads SGHTA; CDR2 reads FQGNSA. CDR3 length: 17 residues. The CDR3 spells CASSFTAGGTAAYEQYF. For the CDR3, the DNA is TGTGCCAGCAGCTTTACCGCCGGTGGGACAGCTGCTTACGAGCAGTACTTC.

V gene TRBV20-1 combines with J gene TRBJ2-5; 7 nucleotides align to TRBD2. Germline CDR1 and CDR2: DFQATT and SNEGSKA (reference sequence). The CDR3 is 11 amino acids. Written as DNA, the CDR3 is TGCAGCTCCGCCGGGGGGGAGACCCAGTACTTC. This codes for CSSAGGETQYF.

The chain links TRBV18 to TRBJ2-4, with TRBD2 identical over 7 bases. V lost 6 bases, J lost 7 bases, and 15 bases stayed unmatched. Germline values: CDR1 KGHSH, CDR2 LQKENI. The CDR3 consists of 16 residues. Here the CDR3 reads CASSDPAGGGPNIQYF. In nucleotides, the CDR3 is TGTGCCAGCTCGGATCCTGCTGGGGGAGGGCCGAACATTCAGTACTTC.

CDR3 protein: CASSSRPRGTDTQYF. Written as DNA, the CDR3 is TGTGCCAGCAGCTCACGTCCTCGGGGGACAGATACGCAGTATTTT. The V call is TRBV7-6, the J call TRBJ2-3; weak D call: TRBD2 (6 bases). The CDR3 contains 15 residues. V lost 4 bases and J 3 bases, leaving 14 bases between the germline ends. The germline CDR1 and CDR2 sequences are SGHVS and FNYEAQ.

J is TRBJ2-7 and V is TRBV27; a weak D match, TRBD2 (5 bases). Germline values: CDR1 MNHEY, CDR2 SMNVEV (reference sequence). This CDR3 comprises 10 residues. The ends were cut back, 8 bases at V and 5 bases at J, with 7 bases in the middle. The CDR3 spells CASGGHEQYF. The DNA of the CDR3 is TGTGCCAGCGGAGGCCACGAGCAGTACTTC.